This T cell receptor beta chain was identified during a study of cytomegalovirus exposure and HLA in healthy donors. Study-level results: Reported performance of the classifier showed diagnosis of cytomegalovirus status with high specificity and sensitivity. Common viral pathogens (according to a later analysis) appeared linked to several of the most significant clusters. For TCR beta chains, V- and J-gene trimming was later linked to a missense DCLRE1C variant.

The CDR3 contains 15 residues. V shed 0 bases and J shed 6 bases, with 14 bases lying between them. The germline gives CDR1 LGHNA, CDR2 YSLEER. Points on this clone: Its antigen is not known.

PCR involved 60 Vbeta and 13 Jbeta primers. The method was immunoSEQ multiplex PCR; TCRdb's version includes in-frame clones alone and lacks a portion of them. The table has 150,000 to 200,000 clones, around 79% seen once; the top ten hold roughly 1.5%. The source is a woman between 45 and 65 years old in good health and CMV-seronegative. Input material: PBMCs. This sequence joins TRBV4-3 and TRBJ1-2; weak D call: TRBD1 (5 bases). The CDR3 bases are TGCGCCAGCAGCCAAGAACCCGAAGGGGAGGATGGCTACACCTTC. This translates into CASSQEPEGEDGYTF.